This T cell receptor beta chain was profiled in a study of PD-L1 blockade in urothelial cancer. Method: immunoSEQ multiplex PCR; TCRdb's copy keeps in-frame clones and lacks some. The sample includes 25,000 to 30,000 clones, approximately 87% of them seen just once. Germline V lookup: CDR1 SGHAT, CDR2 FQNNGV. The length of the CDR3 is 14 residues. The V end lost 1 base, the J end lost 7 bases, and 14 bases lay between the germline ends. Sequences were derived from PBMCs, sampled around atezolizumab (anti-PD-L1) treatment. The clonotype comes from a man aged 50 or older with urothelial cancer. V is TRBV11-2 and J is TRBJ2-7; maybe TRBD2 (5 bases). CDR3 sequence (DNA): TGTGCCAGCAGCTTAGGGACGTTTTCGGGGGAGCAGTACTTC. Encoded protein: CASSLGTFSGEQYF.